This T cell receptor (beta chain) was recovered during a study of CD8+ T cells in alopecia areata. The CDR3 runs 15 residues. The V end was cut by 6 bases, the J end by 1 base, with 15 bases between. The germline V gene encodes CDR1 MNHNY and CDR2 SVGAGI (reference sequence). General study points: Whether baseline CD8+ expansion is linked to response remains uncertain, given a single nonresponder.

Specified treatment: oral pan-JAK inhibitor, 5-10 mg twice daily. Extraction and reverse transcription of RNA yielded cDNA as the sequencing template. Clones were sequenced by immunoSEQ multiplex PCR, and TCRdb holds only the in-frame ones, with some missing. The table has roughly 200,000 clones, over 40% seen once. This clone was observed a handful of times. Antigen unknown. The material was CD4+ T cells sorted from blood, obtained at approximately week 36, from a patient treated with tofacitinib. This sequence joins TRBV6-6 and TRBJ1-2; D gene uncertain. The TCR sequence derives from a human donor with alopecia areata. The CDR3 reads CASSLSPRSNYGYTF. CDR3 nucleotide sequence: TGTGCCAGCAGCTTAAGTCCTCGGAGTAACTATGGCTACACCTTC.